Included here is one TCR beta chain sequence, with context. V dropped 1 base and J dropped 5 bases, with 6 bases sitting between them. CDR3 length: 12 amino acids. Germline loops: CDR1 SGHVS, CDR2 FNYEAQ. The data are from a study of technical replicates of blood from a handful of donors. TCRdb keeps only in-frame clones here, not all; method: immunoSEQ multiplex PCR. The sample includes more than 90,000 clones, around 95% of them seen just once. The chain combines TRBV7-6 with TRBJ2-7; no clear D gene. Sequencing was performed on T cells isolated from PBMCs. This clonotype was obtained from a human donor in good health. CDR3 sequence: CASSLDPDEQYF. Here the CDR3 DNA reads TGTGCCAGCAGCTTAGATCCTGACGAGCAGTACTTC.